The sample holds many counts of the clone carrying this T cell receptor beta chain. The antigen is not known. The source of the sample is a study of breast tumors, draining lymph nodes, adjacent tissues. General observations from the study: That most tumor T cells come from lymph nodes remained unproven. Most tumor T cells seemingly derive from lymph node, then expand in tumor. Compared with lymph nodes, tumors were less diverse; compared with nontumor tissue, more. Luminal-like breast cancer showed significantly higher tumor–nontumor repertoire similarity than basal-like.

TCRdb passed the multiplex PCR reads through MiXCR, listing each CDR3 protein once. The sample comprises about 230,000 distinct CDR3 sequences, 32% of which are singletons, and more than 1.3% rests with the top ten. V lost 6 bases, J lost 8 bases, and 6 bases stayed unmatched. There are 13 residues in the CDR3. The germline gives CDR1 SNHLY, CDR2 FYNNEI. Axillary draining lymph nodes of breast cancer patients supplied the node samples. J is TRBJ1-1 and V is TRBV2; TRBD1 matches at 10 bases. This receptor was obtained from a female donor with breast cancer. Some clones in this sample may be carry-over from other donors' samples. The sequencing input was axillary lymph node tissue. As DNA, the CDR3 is TGTGCCAGCAGCGGGACAGGGGCGACAGAAGCTTTCTTT. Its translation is CASSGTGATEAFF. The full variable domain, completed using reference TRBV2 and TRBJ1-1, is EPEVTQTPSHQVTQMGQEVILRCVPISNHLYFYWYRQILGQKVEFLVSFYNNEISEKSEIFDDQFSVERPDGSNFTLKIRSTKLEDSAMYFCASSGTGATEAFFGQGTRLTVV.